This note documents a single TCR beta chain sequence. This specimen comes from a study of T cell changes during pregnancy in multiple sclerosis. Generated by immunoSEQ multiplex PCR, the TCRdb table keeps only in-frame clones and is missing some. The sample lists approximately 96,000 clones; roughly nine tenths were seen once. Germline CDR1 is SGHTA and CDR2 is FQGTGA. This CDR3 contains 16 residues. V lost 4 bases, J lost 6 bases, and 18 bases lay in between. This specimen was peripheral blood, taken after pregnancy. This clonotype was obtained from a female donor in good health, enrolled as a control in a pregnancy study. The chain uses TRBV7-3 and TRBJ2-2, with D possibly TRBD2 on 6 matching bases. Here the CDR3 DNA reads TGTGCCAGCAGCTCCAGACCGGGACTCCAGTCCGGGGAGCTGTTTTTT. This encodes CASSSRPGLQSGELFF.